These 9 T cell receptor beta chains share one sample of origin, sequenced in a study of blood T cell repertoires in COVID-19. Sequenced by immunoSEQ multiplex PCR; TCRdb stores in-frame clones only, minus some. This table has a few hundred thousand clones, 91% appearing once. Sequenced input: peripheral blood. These receptors all come from a person in their late teens or twenties with COVID-19, enrolled during active disease.

The DNA for the CDR3 is TGTGCCAGCAGTTTCGGGACTAGCGGGATTTGGACCGGGGAGCTGTTTTTT. Its protein is CASSFGTSGIWTGELFF. This chain links TRBV4-2 with TRBJ2-2; 13 bases are a match to TRBD2. The CDR3 loop spans 17 amino acids. V trimming: 6 bases; J trimming: 5 bases; junction bases outside the gene matches: 9. Germline V lookup: CDR1 LGHNA, CDR2 YNFKEQ.

The chain carries TRBV5-1 and TRBJ2-1, with D maybe TRBD2 (6 bases). V dropped 4 bases and J dropped 7 bases, with 21 bases sitting between them. The CDR3 length is 16 residues. CDR1 and CDR2 from the germline V gene are SGHRS and YFSETQ. CDR3 DNA: TGCGCCAGCAGCCCAGCTTCTAGCGTAGTGGGTAATGAGCAGTTCTTC. This gives the protein CASSPASSVVGNEQFF.

Here the CDR3 DNA reads TGTGCCAGCACTCCACCAGGGGGTGGCACTGAAGCTTTCTTT. This codes for CASTPPGGGTEAFF. The chain recombines TRBV6-5 with TRBJ1-1, with 7 bases matching TRBD1. The germline CDR1 and CDR2 sequences are MNHEY and SVGAGI. There are 14 residues in the CDR3. V lost 7 bases to trimming and J lost 4 bases; unmatched junction nucleotides: 9.

The V gene is TRBV9, the J gene TRBJ2-6, with a weak D call TRBD2 (5 bases). Trimming pared 4 bases from V and 0 bases from J, leaving 14 bases between. CDR3 length: 17 residues. Germline CDR1 and CDR2: SGDLS and YYNGEE. CDR3 protein: CASSPEDGSSGANVLTF. DNA of the CDR3: TGTGCCAGCAGCCCGGAGGACGGAAGCTCTGGGGCCAACGTCCTGACTTTC.

V is TRBV5-1 and J is TRBJ1-1; TRBD1 agrees at 9 bases. Germline lookup yields CDR1 SGHRS and CDR2 YFSETQ. Unmatched junction bases numbered 4, after V lost 4 bases and J lost 0 bases. The CDR3 sequence is 15 residues long. CDR3: CASSGGTGMNTEAFF. The CDR3 nucleotides are TGCGCCAGCAGCGGAGGGACAGGGATGAACACTGAAGCTTTCTTT.

V and J are TRBV11-2 and TRBJ2-5; D possibly corresponds to TRBD2 (6 bases). Germline values: CDR1 SGHAT, CDR2 FQNNGV. The V and J ends lost 1 base and 0 bases respectively, with 15 bases between them. CDR3 size: 17 residues. The CDR3 protein is CASSLVVAGLDQETQYF. CDR3 nucleotide sequence: TGTGCCAGCAGCTTAGTGGTCGCGGGACTCGACCAAGAGACCCAGTACTTC. The full variable domain, its missing parts supplied by reference TRBV11-2 and TRBJ2-5, is EAGVAQSPRYKIIEKRQSVAFWCNPISGHATLYWYQQILGQGPKLLIQFQNNGVVDDSQLPKDRFSAERLKGVDSTLKIQPAKLEDSAVYLCASSLVVAGLDQETQYFGPGTRLLVL.

The J gene is TRBJ2-7, the V gene TRBV5-1; TRBD2 agrees at 12 bases. This CDR3 spans 15 amino acids. Germline assignment: CDR1 SGHRS and CDR2 YFSETQ. The V gene end was trimmed by 3 bases and the J gene end by 4 bases; junction bases not matched to a gene: 5. The CDR3 region is CASSSRLAGEYEQYF. The CDR3 region has the DNA TGCGCCAGCAGCTCTCGACTAGCGGGAGAATACGAGCAGTACTTC.

This chain connects TRBV28 to TRBJ2-7; 9 bases fit TRBD2. There are 17 residues in the CDR3. CDR1 and CDR2 (germline): MDHEN, SYDVKM. V was clipped by 3 bases and J by 5 bases; unmatched bases: 14. The CDR3 is CASSFFRMREGENEQYF. CDR3 nucleotides: TGTGCCAGCAGTTTTTTTCGAATGCGGGAGGGTGAAAACGAGCAGTACTTC.

The chain joins TRBV19 to TRBJ2-1, with 7 bases that match TRBD2. From germline, CDR1 is LNHDA and CDR2 SQIVND (reference sequence). V trimming: 7 bases; J trimming: 2 bases; junction bases outside the gene matches: 8. The CDR3 totals 15 residues. CDR3 sequence: CASTTTSRTYNEQFF. The CDR3 DNA is TGTGCCAGTACCACGACTAGCCGCACCTACAATGAGCAGTTCTTC.